The 12 T cell receptor beta chains in this list originate from one sample, sequenced in a study of memory CD8 T cells in hepatitis C reinfection (dated by TCRdb to the late 2010s). The library was built by means of the immunoSEQ multiplex PCR assay. Here the immuneACCESS table is served through TCRdb, limited to in-frame sequences with V and J called. Missing clones are a known gap in these copies; in checked studies unresolved V genes cover under half, and the rest lacks a known reason. In this sample the table shows fewer than 50,000 clones, approximately 88% of which occur a single time. Under 1.5% of the sample goes to the ten largest clones. Per the publication, the time point label means: peak reinfection, 3 to 8 weeks after reinfection detection. The sorted cells were sequenced directly ex vivo, without any in vitro expansion ahead of TCR sequencing. Material: naive CD8+ T cells sorted from blood. Explained via the paper, the cell subset or site label denotes: total naive CD8+CD45RO- T cells. These receptors were obtained from a man younger than 35 with hepatitis C virus infection.

V gene TRBV5-6 combines with J gene TRBJ2-1; the D is unclear. Trimming took 0 bases from V and 8 from J, leaving 3 bases between them. The CDR3 loop spans 11 amino acids. From germline, CDR1 is SGHDT and CDR2 YYEEEE. The DNA for the CDR3 is TGTGCCAGCAGCTTGGTCGATGAGCAGTTCTTC. Protein: CASSLVDEQFF.

This clone was seen just once. This chain joins TRBV13 and TRBJ2-3; TRBD1 might be the D (7 bases). Per germline, CDR1 PRHDT and CDR2 FYEKMQ (reference sequence). The V and J ends lost 0 bases and 6 bases respectively, with 10 bases between them. The CDR3 is 14 residues long. CDR3 in amino acids: CASSLGAGGDTQYF. As DNA, the CDR3 is TGTGCCAGCAGCTTAGGAGCAGGGGGGGATACGCAGTATTTT.

This chain joins TRBV10-3 and TRBJ1-4; D remains ambiguous. The CDR3 covers 15 residues. Germline V CDR1 and CDR2: ENHRY, SYGVKD. Trimming stripped 2 bases from V and 8 bases from J, with 15 bases between. Here the CDR3 reads CAISEEQSPREKLFF. The CDR3 DNA is TGTGCCATCAGTGAGGAGCAGTCCCCGAGGGAAAAACTGTTTTTT.

The gene calls are TRBV4-1 and TRBJ1-5; D gene uncertain. Trimming pared 0 bases from V and 5 bases from J, leaving 17 bases between. This CDR3 region has 17 residues. Looked up from germline, CDR1 is MGHRA and CDR2 is YSYEKL. The CDR3 loop reads CASSQELGSPDDQPQHF. The CDR3 nucleotides are TGCGCCAGCAGCCAAGAACTAGGGTCTCCGGACGATCAGCCCCAGCATTTT.

The chain recombines TRBV5-6 with TRBJ2-5; TRBD2 is a possible D gene (6 bases). The germline V and J ends were trimmed by 4 bases and 5 bases, with 21 bases remaining between them. The CDR3 spans 16 residues. Germline CDR1 is SGHDT and CDR2 is YYEEEE. In DNA form, the CDR3 reads TGTGCCAGCAGCCCGGAAGGCGGGGCGGGGATGGAGACCCAGTACTTC. It specifies CASSPEGGAGMETQYF.

As DNA, the CDR3 is TGCAGCGTGGTCCCCGTGGCGGTCTACGAGCAGTACTTC. This encodes CSVVPVAVYEQYF. The V gene is TRBV29-1, the J gene TRBJ2-7; D remains ambiguous. Per germline, CDR1 SQVTM and CDR2 ANQGSEA. The CDR3 covers 13 residues. V was clipped by 6 bases and J by 3 bases, with 15 bases between them.

The rearrangement joins TRBV5-5 to TRBJ1-1, with D uncertain. This CDR3 spans 16 amino acids. Germline-derived CDR1 and CDR2 are SGHKS and YYEKEE (reference sequence). V lost 2 bases to trimming and J lost 3 bases, with 17 bases between them. CDR3 residues: CASSFTVSEGYTEAFF. The CDR3, as DNA: TGTGCCAGCAGCTTCACCGTCTCGGAGGGTTACACTGAAGCTTTCTTT. The full variable domain, rest sourced from reference TRBV5-5 and TRBJ1-1, is DAGVTQSPTHLIKTRGQQVTLRCSPISGHKSVSWYQQVLGQGPQFIFQYYEKEERGRGNFPDRFSARQFPNYSSELNVNALLLGDSALYLCASSFTVSEGYTEAFFGQGTRLTVV.

This chain connects TRBV10-3 to TRBJ2-2; a possible D gene is TRBD1 (6 bases). CDR1 is ENHRY, CDR2 SYGVKD, per germline. V shed 5 bases and J shed 3 bases, with 7 bases lying between them. The CDR3 is 13 residues long. The CDR3 sequence: CAISYRDTGELFF. CDR3 DNA: TGTGCCATCAGTTACAGGGACACCGGGGAGCTGTTTTTT.

The chain couples TRBV7-2 to TRBJ1-1, with 8 bases that match TRBD1. The CDR3 spans 14 residues. CDR1 and CDR2 (germline): SGHTA, FQGNSA. J lost 5 bases, V lost 6 bases, and 8 bases had no gene match. The CDR3 region has the DNA TGTGCCAGCAGGGATACAGGGGGAGGGACTGAAGCTTTCTTT. It yields the protein CASRDTGGGTEAFF.

This sequence joins TRBV28 and TRBJ2-3; D uncertain. Germline V CDR1 and CDR2: MDHEN, SYDVKM. There are 14 residues in the CDR3. The V and J ends lost 6 bases and 4 bases respectively, with 14 bases between them. This chain's CDR3 is CASSPTAFPDTQYF. The CDR3 DNA follows: TGTGCCAGCAGCCCAACTGCCTTCCCAGATACGCAGTATTTT.

The count of this clone is one. The V and J genes are TRBV27 and TRBJ2-3; 9 bases agree with TRBD1. Germline V gives CDR1 MNHEY, CDR2 SMNVEV (reference sequence). There are 14 residues in the CDR3. Germline trimming cut 5 bases from V and 6 bases from J; bases unmatched to any gene: 6. For the CDR3, the DNA is TGTGCCAGCAGTAGACAGGGGGTGGGGGATACGCAGTATTTT. As protein: CASSRQGVGDTQYF.

This rearrangement joins TRBV25-1 to TRBJ2-2, with 7 bases that match TRBD1. Per the germline V gene, CDR1 is MGHDK and CDR2 is SYGVNS. Trimming at V came to 3 bases and at J to 1 base, leaving 8 bases not matched to a gene. CDR3 length: 17 residues. CDR3 in DNA: TGTGCCAGCAGTGATTACGCCGGGACAGAGAACACCGGGGAGCTGTTTTTT. Its translation is CASSDYAGTENTGELFF.